The following is a T cell receptor (beta chain) sequence with its context. These data belong to a study of blood T cell repertoires in COVID-19. Repertoires were generated with immunoSEQ multiplex PCR, while TCRdb's copy carries only in-frame clones and drops some. The table includes about 150,000 clones, roughly 87% detected once. Exposed participants encountered a COVID-19 case during the 2 weeks preceding study entry. V trimming: 6 bases; J trimming: 7 bases; junction bases outside the gene matches: 15. Looked up from germline, CDR1 is SNHLY and CDR2 is FYNNEI. This CDR3 region has 16 residues. This chain joins TRBV2 and TRBJ1-5, with TRBD1 matching over 7 bases. Source material: PBMCs or T cells enriched from blood (not recorded which). The source is a woman between 40 and 50 years old who had been exposed to COVID-19. The CDR3 region is CASRSRQGSTGQPQHF. Here the CDR3 DNA reads TGTGCCAGCAGGAGCCGACAGGGATCGACTGGGCAGCCCCAGCATTTT.